The entry below describes one T cell receptor beta chain. The same CDR3 also results from other DNA sequences found in this sample. The data belong to a study of sequential checkpoint blockade in melanoma. Profiling relied on immunoSEQ multiplex PCR, and the TCRdb table lists in-frame clones only, not all of them. The data show under 13,000 clones, with nearly 70% seen just once and roughly 27% held by the top ten. Described treatment: randomized to nivolumab then ipilimumab (arm A) or the reverse (arm B). The ends lost 3 bases at V and 9 bases at J; junction bases unmatched: 9. CDR3 length equals 16 residues. Germline assignment: CDR1 MNHEY and CDR2 SMNVEV (reference sequence).

The TCR originated in a human donor with melanoma. The specimen was CD8+ T cells sorted from blood (inferred from file names), collected from a patient given nivolumab and ipilimumab in sequence. The rearrangement joins TRBV27 to TRBJ1-6, with 9 bases aligning to TRBD1. CDR3 bases: TGTGCCAGCAGTTTTATCGGGACAGGGCCAAGTTCACCCCTCCACTTT. It encodes CASSFIGTGPSSPLHF.